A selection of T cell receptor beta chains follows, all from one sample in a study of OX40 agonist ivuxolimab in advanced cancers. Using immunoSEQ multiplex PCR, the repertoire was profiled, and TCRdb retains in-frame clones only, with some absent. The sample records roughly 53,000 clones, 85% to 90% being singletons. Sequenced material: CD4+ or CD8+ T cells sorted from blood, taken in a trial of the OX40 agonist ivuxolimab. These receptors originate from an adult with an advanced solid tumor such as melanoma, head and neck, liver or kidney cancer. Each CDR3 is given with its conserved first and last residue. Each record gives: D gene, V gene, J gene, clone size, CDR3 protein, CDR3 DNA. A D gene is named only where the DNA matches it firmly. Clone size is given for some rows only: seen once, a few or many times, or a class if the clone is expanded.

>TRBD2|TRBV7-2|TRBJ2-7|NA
CASSLGHSGSYEQYF
TGTGCCAGCAGCTTAGGCCATAGCGGGAGCTACGAGCAGTACTTC
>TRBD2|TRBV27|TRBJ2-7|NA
CASSYGPSGYYEQYF
TGTGCCAGCAGTTACGGACCTAGCGGATACTACGAGCAGTACTTC
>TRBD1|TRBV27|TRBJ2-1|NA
CASRQGVYEQFF
TGTGCCAGCAGACAGGGGGTATATGAGCAGTTCTTC
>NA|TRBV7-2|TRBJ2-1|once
CASSLRQTPGDEQFF
TGTGCCAGCAGCTTACGACAGACCCCGGGGGATGAGCAGTTCTTC
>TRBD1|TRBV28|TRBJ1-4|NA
CASSPATGFEKLFF
TGTGCCAGCAGTCCCGCGACAGGGTTTGAAAAACTGTTTTTT
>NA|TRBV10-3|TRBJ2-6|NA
CATRDSGANVLTF
TGTGCCACCCGGGACTCTGGGGCCAACGTCCTGACTTTC
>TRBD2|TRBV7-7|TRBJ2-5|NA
CASSSGLRETQYF
TGTGCTAGCAGCTCGGGACTAAGAGAGACCCAGTACTTC
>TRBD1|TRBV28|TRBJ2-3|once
CASSRRGGQFKTDTQYF
TGTGCCAGCAGTCGCCGTGGGGGACAGTTTAAAACAGATACGCAGTATTTT
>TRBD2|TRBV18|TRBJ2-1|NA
CASSPAAGAYNEQFF
TGTGCCAGCTCACCAGCAGCGGGAGCCTACAATGAGCAGTTCTTC
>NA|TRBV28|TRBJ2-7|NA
CASSLFGGSYEQYF
TGTGCCAGCAGTTTATTTGGGGGCTCCTACGAGCAGTACTTC
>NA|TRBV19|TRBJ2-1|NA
CASSIDRGQHYNEQFF
TGTGCCAGTAGTATAGACAGAGGACAGCACTACAATGAGCAGTTCTTC
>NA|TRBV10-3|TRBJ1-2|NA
CAISESVQESYGYTF
TGTGCCATCAGTGAGTCGGTACAGGAAAGCTATGGCTACACCTTC
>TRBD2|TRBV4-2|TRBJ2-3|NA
CASSLALAGGDTQYF
TGTGCCAGCAGCTTGGCTCTAGCGGGTGGGGATACGCAGTATTTT
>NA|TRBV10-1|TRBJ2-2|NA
CASSDYNTGELFF
TGCGCCAGCAGTGATTATAACACCGGGGAGCTGTTTTTT
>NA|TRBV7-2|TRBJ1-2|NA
CASSEGPSNYGYTF
TGTGCCAGCAGCGAAGGGCCCTCTAACTATGGCTACACCTTC
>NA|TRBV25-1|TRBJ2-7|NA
CASSGPRGGSYEQYF
TGTGCCAGCAGTGGCCCCAGGGGGGGGTCCTACGAGCAGTACTTC
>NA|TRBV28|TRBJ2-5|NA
CASSPVFRTQYF
TGTGCCAGCAGCCCCGTGTTTCGGACCCAGTACTTC
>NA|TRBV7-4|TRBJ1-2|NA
CASSLGFFYGYTF
TGTGCCAGCAGCTTAGGGTTTTTCTATGGCTACACCTTC
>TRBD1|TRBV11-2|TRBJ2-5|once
CASSLGVNRGRIETQYF
TGTGCCAGCAGCTTAGGGGTTAACAGGGGGCGAATAGAGACCCAGTACTTC
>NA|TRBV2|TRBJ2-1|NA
CASRWVQGRNEQFF
TGTGCCAGCAGATGGGTGCAGGGGCGTAATGAGCAGTTCTTC
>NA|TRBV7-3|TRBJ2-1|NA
CASSTQGPSEQFF
TGTGCCAGCAGCACTCAGGGCCCCTCCGAGCAGTTCTTC
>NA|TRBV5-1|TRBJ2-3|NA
CASSLAARHSTDTQYF
TGCGCCAGCAGCTTGGCCGCGCGGCACAGCACAGATACGCAGTATTTT
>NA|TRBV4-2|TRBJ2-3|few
CASSQGSGASTDTQYF
TGTGCCAGCAGCCAAGGGTCGGGGGCTAGCACAGATACGCAGTATTTT
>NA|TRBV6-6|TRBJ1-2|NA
CASSYTPTGADGYTF
TGTGCCAGCAGTTACACCCCGACTGGGGCTGATGGCTACACCTTC
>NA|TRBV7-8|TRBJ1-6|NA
CASSLRGSNSPLHF
TGTGCCAGCAGCCTGAGGGGGAGCAATTCACCCCTCCACTTT
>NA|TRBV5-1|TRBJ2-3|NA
CASSLGDTDTQYF
TGCGCCAGCAGCTTGGGGGACACAGATACGCAGTATTTT
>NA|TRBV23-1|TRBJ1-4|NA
CASSQTSEKLFF
TGCGCCAGCAGTCAAACGTCCGAAAAACTGTTTTTT
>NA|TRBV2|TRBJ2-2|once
CASSESQGWMFF
TGTGCCAGCAGTGAATCGCAGGGGTGGATGTTTTTT
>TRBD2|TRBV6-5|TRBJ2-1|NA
CASRGGGLYNEQFF
TGTGCCAGCAGGGGGGGAGGGTTATACAATGAGCAGTTCTTC
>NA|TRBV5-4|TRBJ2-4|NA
CASSLARERVVNIQYF
TGTGCCAGCAGCTTGGCCCGAGAGAGGGTGGTAAACATTCAGTACTTC
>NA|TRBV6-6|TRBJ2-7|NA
CASSRQGADEQYF
TGTGCCAGCAGTAGGCAGGGCGCCGACGAGCAGTACTTC